The 19 T cell receptor beta chains below come from one sample, sequenced in a study of cytomegalovirus exposure and HLA in healthy donors. PCR amplification relied on 60 Vbeta primers (plus 13 Jbeta primers). The data were produced by immunoSEQ multiplex PCR, yet TCRdb's version contains in-frame clones alone and is incomplete. The sample lists over 80,000 clones, 55% to 80% occurring once. Sequencing was done on a sample of PBMCs. The receptors originated from a man aged 40-55 years in good health and CMV-seronegative.

This chain links TRBV13 with TRBJ1-6; D is uncertain. In germline, CDR1 is PRHDT, CDR2 FYEKMQ (reference sequence). V lost 0 bases to trimming and J lost 0 bases, with 9 bases between them. The CDR3 loop spans 17 amino acids. CDR3 amino acids: CASSLGVPSSYNSPLHF. For the CDR3, the DNA is TGTGCCAGCAGCTTAGGGGTACCGAGCTCCTATAATTCACCCCTCCACTTT.

This chain uses TRBV7-8 with TRBJ1-6; the D is unclear. V lost 5 bases, J lost 8 bases, and 10 bases lay in between. The CDR3 has 13 residues. Germline values: CDR1 SGHVS, CDR2 FQNEAQ. CDR3 region: CASSPRRYSPLHF. Here the CDR3 DNA reads TGTGCCAGCAGCCCCCGGAGGTATTCACCCCTCCACTTT.

This rearrangement joins TRBV19 to TRBJ2-5; D is unresolved. The germline gives CDR1 LNHDA, CDR2 SQIVND (reference sequence). The CDR3 runs 14 residues. V shed 1 base and J shed 5 bases, with 11 bases lying between them. The CDR3 DNA reads TGTGCCAGTAGTATAGGGCTAGAAGGCGAGACCCAGTACTTC. Its translation is CASSIGLEGETQYF. Full variable domain (rest looked up from reference TRBV19 and TRBJ2-5): DGGITQSPKYLFRKEGQNVTLSCEQNLNHDAMYWYRQDPGQGLRLIYYSQIVNDFQKGDIAEGYSVSREKKESFPLTVTSAQKNPTAFYLCASSIGLEGETQYFGPGTRLLVL.

The chain uses TRBV5-1 and TRBJ1-1; the D is unclear. Germline CDR1 SGHRS, CDR2 YFSETQ. Trimming left V 4 bases short and J 2 bases short, with 12 bases between. The length of the CDR3 is 14 residues. CDR3 DNA: TGCGCCAGCAGCCCACAGCCGGGAAACACTGAAGCTTTCTTT. It specifies CASSPQPGNTEAFF.

J is TRBJ2-4 and V is TRBV21-1; the DNA was not compared with TRBD2, the D call given in the table. TRBV21-1 has pseudogene status. The CDR3 covers 11 residues. DNA of the CDR3: TGTGCTATAGTAGCCAAAAACATTCAGTACTTC. Translated, it gives CAIVAKNIQYF.

The rearrangement joins TRBV19 to TRBJ1-3; D remains ambiguous. The CDR3 covers 14 residues. With 5 bases removed from V and 3 bases from J, the gap between germline ends came to 11 bases. Germline loops: CDR1 LNHDA, CDR2 SQIVND (reference sequence). Here the CDR3 reads CASSHTLIGNTIYF. DNA for the CDR3: TGTGCCAGTAGTCACACCCTGATTGGAAACACCATATATTTT.

In its sample, this clone was seen a few times. The chain joins TRBV15 to TRBJ2-5; D call uncertain. CDR3 length equals 15 residues. Germline assignment: CDR1 LNHNV and CDR2 YYDKDF (reference sequence). Deletions cut 0 bases from V and 4 bases from J, with 12 bases between. The DNA for the CDR3 is TGTGCCACCAGCAGAGATTCGGGTGATGGAGAGACCCAGTACTTC. Amino acid sequence: CATSRDSGDGETQYF.

The chain uses TRBV9 and TRBJ2-3; 7 positions match TRBD2. Germline-derived CDR1 and CDR2 are SGDLS and YYNGEE. V lost 4 bases, J lost 4 bases, and 6 bases stayed unmatched. The CDR3 is made up of 14 amino acids. The CDR3 DNA is TGTGCCAGCAGCCCCGGGAGGAGCCCAGATACGCAGTATTTT. It is translated as CASSPGRSPDTQYF.

The V and J genes are TRBV5-6 and TRBJ2-7, with a tentative D call TRBD2 (6 bases). CDR1 and CDR2 from the germline V gene are SGHDT and YYEEEE. V dropped 0 bases and J dropped 7 bases, with 14 bases sitting between them. The CDR3 is 14 residues long. This CDR3 reads CASSLGTQAGEQYF. The DNA of the CDR3 is TGTGCCAGCAGCTTGGGGACTCAGGCGGGGGAGCAGTACTTC.

The chain carries TRBV15 and TRBJ2-7, with 9 bases aligning to TRBD1. After removal of 0 bases from V and 5 bases from J, the junction contained 8 bases not matched to a gene. Germline values: CDR1 LNHNV, CDR2 YYDKDF (reference sequence). This CDR3 region has 16 residues. The CDR3 bases are TGTGCCACCAGCAGAGAACTGGGGACAGGGTGGGACGAGCAGTACTTC. Its protein is CATSRELGTGWDEQYF.

The gene calls are TRBV7-9 and TRBJ1-1; D not certain. The CDR3 spans 15 residues. V shed 7 bases and J shed 5 bases, with 20 bases lying between them. Germline assignment: CDR1 SEHNR and CDR2 FQNEAQ (reference sequence). The chain's CDR3 is CASTRSRTLGTEAFF. DNA of the CDR3: TGTGCCAGCACCCGATCCCGGACTTTGGGAACTGAAGCTTTCTTT.

This clone turned up a few times. The chain's CDR3 is CASSLATGRNEKLFF. Written as DNA, the CDR3 is TGTGCCAGCAGCTTAGCGACAGGCCGTAATGAAAAACTGTTTTTT. The chain has TRBV7-9 and TRBJ1-4, with D maybe TRBD1 (6 bases). Germline CDR1 is SEHNR and CDR2 is FQNEAQ (reference sequence). The CDR3 consists of 15 residues. V gave up 0 bases and J gave up 4 bases, with 9 bases separating them.

The chain joins TRBV29-1 to TRBJ2-3; D perhaps matches TRBD1 (6 bases). CDR3 length: 12 residues. CDR1 is SQVTM and CDR2 is ANQGSEA in the germline V gene. Trimming removed 6 bases at V and 2 bases at J, with 9 bases between. CDR3 loop: CSVGHPTDTQYF. The CDR3 nucleotides are TGCAGCGTGGGACACCCCACAGATACGCAGTATTTT.

The chain joins TRBV12-5 to TRBJ2-5; 9 bases align to TRBD2. The CDR3 has 13 residues. Losses at the gene ends were 5 bases for V and 5 bases for J; bases not matched to a gene: 3. Germline CDR1 LGHNT, CDR2 FRNRAP. The CDR3 coding sequence is TGTGCTAGTGGTGTAGCGGGGGTGGAGACCCAGTACTTC. This codes for CASGVAGVETQYF.

The chain recombines TRBV11-2 with TRBJ1-1; 8 bases line up with TRBD1. The germline V gene has CDR1 SGHAT and CDR2 FQNNGV. With V trimmed by 6 bases and J by 4 bases, 10 bases remained unmatched. CDR3 length equals 15 residues. The CDR3: CASSTAQGAITEAFF. CDR3 DNA sequence: TGTGCCAGCAGTACGGCGCAGGGGGCAATCACTGAAGCTTTCTTT.

The V gene is TRBV7-3, the J gene TRBJ1-1; D is perhaps TRBD1 (5 bases). Germline lookup yields CDR1 SGHTA and CDR2 FQGTGA. Trimming stripped 8 bases from V and 3 bases from J, with 13 bases between. This CDR3 comprises 13 residues. The CDR3 sequence: CASGWGVDTEAFF. DNA of the CDR3: TGTGCCAGCGGCTGGGGGGTTGACACTGAAGCTTTCTTT.

The V and J genes are TRBV7-6 and TRBJ2-1; 9 bases are a match to TRBD2. Germline values: CDR1 SGHVS, CDR2 FNYEAQ. J gave up 4 bases and V 6 bases, and 7 bases lay outside the gene matches. The CDR3 contains 15 residues. The chain's CDR3 is CASRRAGGPYNEQFF. The CDR3 region has the DNA TGTGCCAGCAGGCGGGCGGGGGGGCCTTACAATGAGCAGTTCTTC.

The chain combines TRBV7-9 with TRBJ1-5, with a tentative D call TRBD1 (5 bases). Germline lookup yields CDR1 SEHNR and CDR2 FQNEAQ (reference sequence). The CDR3 runs to 15 residues. V lost 5 bases and J lost 5, with 16 bases in between. CDR3 protein: CASSPTRGGDQPQHF. The CDR3, as DNA: TGTGCCAGCAGCCCAACCCGGGGGGGAGATCAGCCCCAGCATTTT.

Of note for this clone: One end of the junction does not line up with germline, which may come from a read error. This rearrangement joins TRBV2 to TRBJ1-5; possibly TRBD1 for D (6 bases). Germline V gene lookup returns CDR1 SNHLY and CDR2 FYNNEI. The CDR3 runs to 14 residues. The DNA of the CDR3 is TGTGCCAGCAATGAAGGACAGAACAATCAGCCCCAGCATTTT. It specifies CASNEGQNNQPQHF.